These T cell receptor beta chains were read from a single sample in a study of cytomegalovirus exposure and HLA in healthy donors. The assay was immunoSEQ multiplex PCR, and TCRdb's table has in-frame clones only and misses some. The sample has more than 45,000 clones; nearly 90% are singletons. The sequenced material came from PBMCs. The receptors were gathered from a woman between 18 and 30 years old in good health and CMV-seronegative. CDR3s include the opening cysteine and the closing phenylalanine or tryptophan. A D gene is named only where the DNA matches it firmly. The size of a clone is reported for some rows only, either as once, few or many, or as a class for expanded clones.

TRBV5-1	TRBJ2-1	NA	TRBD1	CASNLGDRQLNNEQFF	TGCGCCAGCAATCTCGGGGACAGACAACTCAATAATGAGCAGTTCTTC
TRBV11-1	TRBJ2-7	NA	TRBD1	CASSLYYSGQVYEQYF	TGTGCCAGCAGCTTATATTACTCGGGACAGGTCTACGAGCAGTACTTC
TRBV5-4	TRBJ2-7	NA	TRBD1	CASSTGRTGLDEQYF	TGTGCCAGCAGCACGGGCCGGACAGGGCTTGACGAGCAGTACTTC
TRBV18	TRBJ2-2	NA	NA	CASSPLDIANTGELFF	TGTGCCAGCTCACCACTAGACATTGCAAACACCGGGGAGCTGTTTTTT
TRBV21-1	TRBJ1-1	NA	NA	CASSRSILIPTEAFF	TGTGCCAGCAGCAGATCTATCTTGATACCCACTGAAGCTTTCTTT
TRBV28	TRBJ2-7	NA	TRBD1	CASSLPQGVAYEQYF	TGTGCCAGCAGCCTACCCCAGGGGGTGGCCTACGAGCAGTACTTC
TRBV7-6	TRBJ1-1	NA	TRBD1	CASSASQGTNTEAFF	TGTGCCAGCAGCGCGTCACAGGGGACGAACACTGAAGCTTTCTTT
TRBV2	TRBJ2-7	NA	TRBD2	CASSDRSGLAGGSYYEQYF	TGTGCCAGCAGTGATCGTAGTGGGCTAGCGGGGGGGTCGTATTACGAGCAGTACTTC
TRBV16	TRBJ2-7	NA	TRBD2	CASSLGLGRSYEQYF	TGTGCCAGCAGCCTCGGACTAGGGCGGTCCTACGAGCAGTACTTC
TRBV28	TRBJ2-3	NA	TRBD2	CASSSGTSGRHTQYF	TGTGCCAGCAGTTCAGGGACTAGCGGGAGACATACGCAGTATTTT
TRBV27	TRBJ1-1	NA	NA	CASSPTTNQGNTEAFF	TGTGCCAGCAGTCCAACAACCAACCAGGGGAACACTGAAGCTTTCTTT
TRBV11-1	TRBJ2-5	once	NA	CASSARRAQNQETQYF	TGTGCCAGCAGCGCCCGGAGAGCGCAGAACCAAGAGACCCAGTACTTC
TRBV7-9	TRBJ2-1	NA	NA	CASRLALVNEQFF	TGTGCCAGCAGACTAGCTCTCGTCAATGAGCAGTTCTTC
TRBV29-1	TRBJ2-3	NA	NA	CSVDGGHTDTQYF	TGCAGCGTTGATGGGGGCCACACAGATACGCAGTATTTT
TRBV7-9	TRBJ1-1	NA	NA	CASSPAGDTEAFF	TGTGCCAGCAGCCCGGCAGGGGACACTGAAGCTTTCTTT
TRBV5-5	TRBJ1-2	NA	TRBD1	CASSLLQGARYGYTF	TGTGCCAGCAGCTTGCTCCAGGGGGCGCGGTATGGCTACACCTTC
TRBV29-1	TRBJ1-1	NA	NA	CSVAPMDSNTEAFF	TGCAGCGTTGCCCCAATGGACTCGAACACTGAAGCTTTCTTT
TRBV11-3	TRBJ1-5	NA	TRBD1	CASSPEDRGNQPQHF	TGTGCCAGCTCCCCGGAGGACAGGGGCAATCAGCCCCAGCATTTT
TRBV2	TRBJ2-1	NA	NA	CASRGGTQNEQFF	TGTGCCAGCAGGGGCGGGACTCAGAATGAGCAGTTCTTC
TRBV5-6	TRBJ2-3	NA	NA	CASSFGVEKTQYF	TGTGCCAGCAGCTTCGGCGTGGAGAAGACGCAGTATTTT
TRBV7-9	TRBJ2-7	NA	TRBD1	CASSSPDRGIYEQYF	TGTGCCAGCAGCTCACCAGACAGGGGCATTTACGAGCAGTACTTC
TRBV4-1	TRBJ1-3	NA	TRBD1	CASSLNDRVGNTIYF	TGCGCCAGCAGCCTAAACGACAGGGTCGGAAACACCATATATTTT
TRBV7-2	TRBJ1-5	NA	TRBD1	CASSALRDRGNQPQHF	TGTGCCAGCAGTGCTCTCCGGGACAGGGGTAATCAGCCCCAGCATTTT
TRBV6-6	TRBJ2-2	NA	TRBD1	CASSRDRDTGELFF	TGTGCCAGCAGCCGGGACAGGGACACCGGGGAGCTGTTTTTT
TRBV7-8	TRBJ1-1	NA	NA	CASSYSATNTEAFF	TGTGCCAGCAGCTATTCGGCGACTAACACTGAAGCTTTCTTT
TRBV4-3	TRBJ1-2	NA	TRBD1	CASSQDRDGNGYTF	TGCGCCAGCAGCCAGGACAGGGATGGGAATGGCTACACCTTC
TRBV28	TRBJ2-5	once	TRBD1	CASTEGTATFWTQYF	TGTGCCAGCACCGAGGGGACAGCAACGTTTTGGACCCAGTACTTC
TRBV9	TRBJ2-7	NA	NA	CASSPRTESYEQYF	TGTGCCAGCAGCCCACGGACAGAAAGTTACGAGCAGTACTTC
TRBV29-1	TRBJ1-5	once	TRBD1	CSVGDRGQPQHF	TGCAGCGTTGGGGACAGGGGTCAGCCCCAGCATTTT
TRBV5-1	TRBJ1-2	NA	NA	CASSSPETGHYGYTF	TGCGCCAGCAGTTCCCCTGAGACAGGTCATTATGGCTACACCTTT
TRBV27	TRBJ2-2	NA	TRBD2	CASSFLASGGAGELFF	TGTGCCAGCAGTTTCCTGGCTAGCGGGGGGGCAGGGGAGCTGTTTTTT
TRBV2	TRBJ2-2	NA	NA	CASSQAGTNTGELFF	TGTGCCAGCTCCCAGGCAGGGACGAACACCGGGGAGCTGTTTTTT
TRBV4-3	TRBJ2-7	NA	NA	CASSPQAADSYEQYF	TGCGCCAGCAGCCCCCAAGCCGCGGACTCCTACGAGCAGTACTTC
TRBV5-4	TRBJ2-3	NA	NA	CASSLGTAYTDTQYF	TGTGCCAGCAGCTTAGGCACAGCCTACACAGATACGCAGTATTTT
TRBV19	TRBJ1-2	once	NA	CASSMSPTAQYGYTF	TGTGCCAGTAGTATGTCCCCAACAGCCCAGTATGGCTACACCTTC
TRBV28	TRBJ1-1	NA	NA	CASSLQSVPEAFF	TGTGCCAGCAGTTTACAGTCTGTTCCTGAAGCTTTCTTT
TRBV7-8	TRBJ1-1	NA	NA	CASSLDSAGLASTEAFF	TGTGCCAGCAGCTTAGATTCCGCGGGGTTGGCGAGTACTGAAGCTTTCTTT
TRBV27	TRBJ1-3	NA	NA	CASSSRGSGNTIYF	TGTGCCAGCAGTTCCCGGGGCTCTGGAAACACCATATATTTT
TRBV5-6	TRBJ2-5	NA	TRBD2	CASSLRLAAQETQYF	TGTGCCAGCAGCTTGAGACTAGCAGCCCAAGAGACCCAGTACTTC
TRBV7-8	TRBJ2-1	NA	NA	CASSLGSKGWNEQFF	TGTGCCAGCAGCCTGGGGTCTAAGGGGTGGAATGAGCAGTTCTTC
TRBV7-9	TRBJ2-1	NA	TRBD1	CASSLTGGIYNEQFF	TGTGCCAGCAGCCTTACAGGGGGGATCTACAATGAGCAGTTCTTC
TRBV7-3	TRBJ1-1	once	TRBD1	CASSPGQGAPNTEAFF	TGTGCCAGCAGCCCTGGACAGGGGGCACCGAACACTGAAGCTTTCTTT
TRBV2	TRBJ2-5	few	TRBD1	CASRDRQGWETQYF	TGTGCCAGCAGAGACAGACAGGGATGGGAGACCCAGTACTTC